This passage covers 5 T cell receptor beta chains from one sample sequenced in a study of blood T cells in healthy people across ages. The authors ran a second PCR of 7 to 11 cycles using a sample-barcoded 5' primer and a J-beta primer mix. TCRdb analysed the 5' RACE reads with MiXCR anew, one entry per CDR3 protein. This table has roughly 800,000 distinct CDR3 sequences, roughly 50% appearing once. The sequencing sample was made of blood. The receptors were gathered from a man in his thirties or forties in good health.

This clonotype has just a few counts. This sequence joins TRBV6-2 or TRBV6-3 and TRBJ2-3; D not certain. The germline V gene has CDR1 MNHEY and CDR2 SVGEGT. Trimming pared 6 bases from V and 1 base from J, leaving 17 bases between. The CDR3 spans 16 residues. CDR3 amino acids: CASSRRPSVGTDTQYF. DNA of the CDR3: TGTGCCAGCAGCCGCAGACCCTCAGTGGGCACAGATACGCAGTATTTT.

Regarding this clonotype: The junction differs from germline at one of its ends, possibly a read error. The chain couples TRBV12-3 or TRBV12-4 to TRBJ2-5; 7 bases match TRBD1. The CDR3 totals 12 residues. Written as DNA, the CDR3 is TGTGCCAGCAGCCCTGACAGGGAGATCCAGTACTTC. Protein: CASSPDREIQYF.

The genes are TRBV28 and TRBJ2-5; a possible D gene is TRBD1 (6 bases). This CDR3 has 15 amino acids. The germline gives CDR1 MDHEN, CDR2 SYDVKM. The ends were cut back, 6 bases at V and 1 base at J, with 15 bases in the middle. The CDR3 here is CASSLPQGIQETQYF. For the CDR3, the DNA is TGTGCCAGCAGCCTACCACAGGGAATCCAAGAGACCCAGTACTTC.

Only a few counts were recorded for this clonotype. The chain is built from TRBV7-9 and TRBJ2-7, with D possibly TRBD1 on 6 matching bases. Germline CDR1 is SEHNR and CDR2 is FQNEAQ (reference sequence). V was cut by 6 bases and J by 1 base, with 10 bases left in between. There are 13 residues in the CDR3. The CDR3 nucleotides read TGTGCCAGCAGTTCGCAGGGGTCCTACGAGCAGTACTTC. Translation: CASSSQGSYEQYF.

This clonotype appeared once. The rearrangement links TRBV20-1 to TRBJ2-7, with 8 bases fitting TRBD1. V lost 1 base and J lost 3; bases outside the gene matches: 5. The CDR3 contains 14 residues. Germline CDR1 DFQATT, CDR2 SNEGSKA (reference sequence). The CDR3 coding sequence is TGCAGTGCTAGAGCTGGGACAGGAGACTACGAGCAGTACTTC. It translates to CSARAGTGDYEQYF.